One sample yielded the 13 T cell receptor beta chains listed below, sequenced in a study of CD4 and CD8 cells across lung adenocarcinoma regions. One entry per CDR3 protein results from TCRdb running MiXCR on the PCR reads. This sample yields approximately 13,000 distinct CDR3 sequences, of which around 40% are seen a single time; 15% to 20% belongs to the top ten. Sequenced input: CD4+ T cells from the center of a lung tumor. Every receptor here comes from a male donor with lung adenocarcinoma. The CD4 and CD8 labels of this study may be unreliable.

CDR3 protein: CASSLQAVIPGAQYF. In DNA, the CDR3 is TGTGCCAGCAGCCTCCAGGCCGTGATTCCCGGGGCGCAGTATTTT. This chain uses TRBV6-1 with TRBJ2-2; D may be TRBD2 (5 bases). Gene TRBJ2-3 matches the end of the DNA better, so the J call may be wrong. The germline gives CDR1 MNHNS, CDR2 SASEGT. This CDR3 comprises 15 residues.

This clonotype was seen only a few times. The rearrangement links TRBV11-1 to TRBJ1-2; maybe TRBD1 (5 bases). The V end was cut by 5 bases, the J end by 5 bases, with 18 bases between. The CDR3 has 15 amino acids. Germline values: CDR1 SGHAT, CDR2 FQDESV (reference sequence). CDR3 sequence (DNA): TGTGCCAGCAGCCCCCGGAGGGGACGAGGTTATGGCTACACCTTC. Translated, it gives CASSPRRGRGYGYTF.

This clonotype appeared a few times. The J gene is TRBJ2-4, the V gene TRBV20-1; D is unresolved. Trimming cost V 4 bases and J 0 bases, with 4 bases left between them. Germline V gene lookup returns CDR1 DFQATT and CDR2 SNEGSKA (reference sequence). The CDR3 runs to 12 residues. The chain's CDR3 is CSATGAKNIQYF. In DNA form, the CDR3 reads TGCAGTGCTACAGGAGCCAAAAACATTCAGTACTTC.

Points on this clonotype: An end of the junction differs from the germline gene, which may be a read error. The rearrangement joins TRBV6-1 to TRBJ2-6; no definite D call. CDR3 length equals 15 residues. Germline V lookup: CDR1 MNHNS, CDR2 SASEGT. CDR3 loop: CASSEGHSGSYVLYF. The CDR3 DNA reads TGTGCCAGCAGTGAAGGACACTCTGGGTCCTACGTGCTGTATTTC.

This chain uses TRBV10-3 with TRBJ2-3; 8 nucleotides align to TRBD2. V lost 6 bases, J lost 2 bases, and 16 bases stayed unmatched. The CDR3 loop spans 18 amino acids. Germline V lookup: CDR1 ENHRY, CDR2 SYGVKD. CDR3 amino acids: CAIRGGGSGGRDTDTQYF. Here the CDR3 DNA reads TGTGCCATCAGGGGTGGGGGGAGCGGGGGCCGGGACACAGATACGCAGTATTTT.

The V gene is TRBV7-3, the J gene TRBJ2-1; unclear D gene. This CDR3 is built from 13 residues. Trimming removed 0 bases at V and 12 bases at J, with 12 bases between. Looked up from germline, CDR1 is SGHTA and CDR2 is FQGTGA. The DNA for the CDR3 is TGTGCCAGCAGCTTAACCGTGGAGCGCGCGCAGTTCTTC. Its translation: CASSLTVERAQFF.

The CDR3 protein is CSASRDPRETQYF. In DNA, the CDR3 is TGCAGTGCTAGCCGGGACCCCCGGGAGACCCAGTACTTC. The genes are TRBV20-1 and TRBJ2-5, with D tentatively TRBD1 or TRBD2 (5 bases each). The V gene lost 3 bases and the J gene lost 5 bases, with 13 bases spanning the gap. Germline loops: CDR1 DFQATT, CDR2 SNEGSKA (reference sequence). CDR3 length: 13 amino acids.

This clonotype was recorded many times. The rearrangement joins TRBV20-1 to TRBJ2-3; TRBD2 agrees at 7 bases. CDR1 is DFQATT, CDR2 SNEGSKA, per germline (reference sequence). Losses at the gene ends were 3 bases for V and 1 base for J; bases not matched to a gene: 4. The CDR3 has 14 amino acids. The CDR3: CSASRLAGTDTQYF. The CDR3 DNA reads TGCAGTGCTAGTAGGCTAGCGGGCACAGATACGCAGTATTTT.

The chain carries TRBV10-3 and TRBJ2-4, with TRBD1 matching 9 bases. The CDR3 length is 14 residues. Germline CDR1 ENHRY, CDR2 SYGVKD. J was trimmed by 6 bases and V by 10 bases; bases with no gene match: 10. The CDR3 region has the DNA TGTGCCACCAAGGTCCCGGGACAGGGAAACATTCAGTACTTC. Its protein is CATKVPGQGNIQYF.

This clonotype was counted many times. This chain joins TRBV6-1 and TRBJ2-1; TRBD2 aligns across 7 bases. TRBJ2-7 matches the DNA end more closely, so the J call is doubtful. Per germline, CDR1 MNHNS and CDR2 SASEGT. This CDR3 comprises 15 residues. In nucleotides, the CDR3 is TGTGCCAGCAGTGACGGCGGGAGTGGGGCTGACGAGCAGTACTTC. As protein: CASSDGGSGADEQYF.

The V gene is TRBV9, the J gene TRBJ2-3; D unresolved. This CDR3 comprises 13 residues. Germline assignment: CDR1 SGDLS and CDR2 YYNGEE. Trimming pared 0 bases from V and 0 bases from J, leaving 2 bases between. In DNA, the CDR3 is TGTGCCAGCAGCGTAGACAGCACAGATACGCAGTATTTT. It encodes CASSVDSTDTQYF. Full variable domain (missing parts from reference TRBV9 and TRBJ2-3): DSGVTQTPKHLITATGQRVTLRCSPRSGDLSVYWYQQSLDQGLQFLIQYYNGEERAKGNILERFSAQQFPDLHSELNLSSLELGDSALYFCASSVDSTDTQYFGPGTRLTVL.

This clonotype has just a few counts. The CDR3 region is CASRTQGGRDYGYTF. CDR3 coding DNA: TGTGCCAGCCGAACACAGGGAGGAAGAGACTATGGCTACACCTTC. The rearrangement uses TRBV6-2 or TRBV6-3 and TRBJ1-2; possible D gene TRBD1, 6 bases. Germline V gene data show CDR1 as MNHEY and CDR2 as SVGEGT. This CDR3 spans 15 amino acids. Trimming removed 8 bases at V and 3 bases at J, with 19 bases between.

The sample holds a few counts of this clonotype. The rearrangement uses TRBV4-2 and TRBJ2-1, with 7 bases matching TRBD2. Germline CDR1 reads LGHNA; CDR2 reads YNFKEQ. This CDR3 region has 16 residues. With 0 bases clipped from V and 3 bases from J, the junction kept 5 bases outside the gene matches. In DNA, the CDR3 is TGTGCCAGCAGCCAAGACGGGGCTAGCGGCTACAATGAGCAGTTCTTC. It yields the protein CASSQDGASGYNEQFF.